Detailed here is one TCR beta chain. The antigen is unknown. This sample stems from a study of T cell responses to AZD1222 COVID-19 vaccine. Findings of the study overall: Seropositive AZD1222 recipients at baseline numbered only 5 or 6. Without day 14 samples, only post-peak T cell repertoires were studied.

Between the trimmed V and J ends, which lost 0 bases and 12 bases, there was a span of 19 bases. CDR1 SGHRS and CDR2 YFSETQ come from the germline V gene. The CDR3 extends over 16 amino acids. Pooling was applied to second doses at about 4 or about 12 weeks. The table came from immunoSEQ multiplex PCR; TCRdb's copy has only in-frame clones and leaves some out. This sample has 89,000 or so clones, with around 84% found just once. The gene calls are TRBV5-1 and TRBJ1-6, with D possibly being TRBD1 (5 bases). This sequence originates from an adult who received the AZD1222 COVID-19 vaccine. The sample here was peripheral blood, taken 28 days after the second AZD1222 dose. CDR3 in DNA: TGCGCCAGCAGCTTGGAGTCGGTCGGCCGGGGGGGACCCCTCCACTTT. It codes for CASSLESVGRGGPLHF.